A single sample is the source of the 14 T cell receptor beta chains below, sequenced in a study of blood T cell repertoires in COVID-19. The data were produced by immunoSEQ multiplex PCR, yet TCRdb's version contains in-frame clones alone and is incomplete. The sample holds about 250,000 clones, 65% to 85% seen once. The sequenced sample consisted of peripheral blood. The receptors derive from a man aged 35 to 55 with acute or convalescent COVID-19.

CDR3 nucleotides: TGTGCCAGCTCATTACAGGGGCCCGGGGAGCTGTTTTTT. Protein product: CASSLQGPGELFF. This rearrangement joins TRBV12-3 or TRBV12-4 to TRBJ2-2, with TRBD1 identical over 7 bases. The V segment lost 8 bases and the J segment 6 bases; nucleotides outside the gene matches: 6. This CDR3 is built from 13 residues.

This clone was detected a few times. The rearrangement uses TRBV4-1 and TRBJ1-2, with 8 bases matching TRBD1. This CDR3 comprises 14 residues. J was trimmed by 4 bases and V by 2 bases; bases with no gene match: 3. The germline gives CDR1 MGHRA, CDR2 YSYEKL. CDR3 nucleotide sequence: TGCGCCAGCAGCCAACAGGGGGCGGTCTATGGCTACACCTTC. Protein sequence: CASSQQGAVYGYTF.

The gene calls are TRBV5-8 and TRBJ2-3; unclear D gene. Trimming stripped 2 bases from V and 9 bases from J, with 10 bases between. Germline V gives CDR1 SGHTS, CDR2 YDEGEE. The CDR3 loop spans 12 amino acids. As DNA, the CDR3 is TGTGCCAGCAGCTTCGAAGGCAGGACGCAGTATTTT. This gives the protein CASSFEGRTQYF.

This chain joins TRBV12-3 or TRBV12-4 and TRBJ2-1; a possible D gene is TRBD2 (5 bases). This CDR3 comprises 12 residues. V lost 5 bases and J lost 9, with 11 bases in between. CDR3 in amino acids: CASSEPSGEQFF. The CDR3 DNA reads TGTGCCAGCAGTGAGCCGAGCGGTGAGCAGTTCTTC.

The J gene is TRBJ1-1, the V gene TRBV29-1; D uncertain. There are 14 residues in the CDR3. Trimming took 7 bases from V and 1 from J, leaving 16 bases between them. Per the germline V gene, CDR1 is SQVTM and CDR2 is ANQGSEA. The CDR3 nucleotides read TGCAGCGCCCTCAGGTTGGCGGGGAACACTGAAGCTTTCTTT. It is translated as CSALRLAGNTEAFF.

This chain connects TRBV7-2 to TRBJ1-2, with D possibly being TRBD1 (5 bases). Trimming removed 4 bases at V and 2 bases at J, with 17 bases between. The CDR3 length is 16 residues. The germline V gene encodes CDR1 SGHTA and CDR2 FQGNSA. This CDR3 is CASSSVGRESNYGYTF. CDR3 sequence (DNA): TGTGCCAGCAGCTCCGTGGGACGGGAGTCAAACTATGGCTACACCTTC.

The rearrangement links TRBV3-1 (or the pseudogene TRBV3-2) to TRBJ1-6; TRBD1 is a possible D gene (5 bases). Germline V gene sequence: CDR1 LGHDT, CDR2 YNNKEL (reference sequence). The CDR3 runs to 16 residues. Trimming removed 6 bases at V and 0 bases at J, with 12 bases between. As DNA, the CDR3 is TGTGCCAGCAGTAAAGTGGGGGGCTCCTATAATTCACCCCTCCACTTT. Translation: CASSKVGGSYNSPLHF.

V and J are TRBV7-2 and TRBJ1-1; D uncertain. The germline V and J ends were trimmed by 5 bases and 4 bases, with 11 bases remaining between them. The CDR3 sequence is 13 residues long. The germline gives CDR1 SGHTA, CDR2 FQGNSA. The CDR3 region has the DNA TGTGCCAGCAGCACCCTAAGAGGCACTGAAGCTTTCTTT. Amino acid sequence: CASSTLRGTEAFF.

DNA for the CDR3: TGTGCCAGCAGCCCGGTAGGGGTAGCGGGTAGGTGGACAGATACGCAGTATTTT. Amino acids: CASSPVGVAGRWTDTQYF. The rearrangement links TRBV3-1 (or the pseudogene TRBV3-2) to TRBJ2-3; 7 bases are a match to TRBD2. Losses at the gene ends were 4 bases for V and 3 bases for J; bases not matched to a gene: 16. The CDR3 is 18 residues long. CDR1 is LGHDT and CDR2 is YNNKEL in the germline V gene (reference sequence).

The CDR3 sequence: CASSEGRRVVAFF. Written as DNA, the CDR3 is TGTGCCAGCAGTGAGGGAAGGAGGGTTGTAGCTTTCTTT. The chain links TRBV6-1 to TRBJ1-1; the D is unclear. V dropped 3 bases and J dropped 10 bases, with 15 bases sitting between them. Germline CDR1 is MNHNS and CDR2 is SASEGT. This CDR3 has 13 amino acids.

This chain joins TRBV27 and TRBJ2-7; the match to TRBD2 covers 7 bases. Trimming at V came to 0 bases and at J to 0 bases, leaving 5 bases not matched to a gene. Looked up from germline, CDR1 is MNHEY and CDR2 is SMNVEV (reference sequence). The CDR3 extends over 16 amino acids. CDR3 nucleotides: TGTGCCAGCAGTTTATCCCCTCGGGACTACTCCTACGAGCAGTACTTC. Protein: CASSLSPRDYSYEQYF.

The chain carries TRBV3-1 (or the pseudogene TRBV3-2) and TRBJ2-7, with 12 bases that match TRBD2. The germline V gene encodes CDR1 LGHDT and CDR2 YNNKEL (reference sequence). The CDR3 is 14 amino acids. V lost 4 bases and J lost 6; bases outside the gene matches: 4. The CDR3 reads CASSPELAGGEQYF. The CDR3 region has the DNA TGTGCCAGCAGCCCAGAACTAGCGGGAGGCGAGCAGTACTTC.

This clone is a singleton in its sample. The CDR3 loop reads CASSILGASASYEQYF. As DNA, the CDR3 is TGTGCCAGTAGTATTCTTGGGGCTAGCGCCTCCTACGAGCAGTACTTC. This chain connects TRBV19 to TRBJ2-7, with D possibly TRBD2 on 6 matching bases. The CDR3 runs 16 residues. The germline V gene encodes CDR1 LNHDA and CDR2 SQIVND (reference sequence). The germline V and J ends were trimmed by 3 bases and 0 bases, with 15 bases remaining between them.

V gene TRBV19 combines with J gene TRBJ2-6; D is possibly TRBD2 (6 bases). The germline V and J ends were trimmed by 3 bases and 0 bases, with 12 bases remaining between them. The CDR3 is 17 residues long. Germline-derived CDR1 and CDR2 are LNHDA and SQIVND (reference sequence). The DNA of the CDR3 is TGTGCCAGTAGTATGCGGGACTTCCCCTCTGGGGCCAACGTCCTGACTTTC. It yields the protein CASSMRDFPSGANVLTF.